Below, 23 T cell receptor beta chains from the same sample are listed, as sequenced in a study of CD8 T cells in ankylosing spondylitis. Study conclusions and caveats: The study identified a TCR beta motif of under 10 highly homologous variants that appeared characteristic of ankylosing spondylitis blood.

Which antigens these TCRs recognize remains unknown. Via MiXCR, TCRdb re-called the 5' RACE reads, giving one row per CDR3 protein. The data hold under 850,000 distinct CDR3 sequences, with around 20% observed a single time. Input material: blood, either unsorted or a sorted T cell fraction (not recorded which). The receptors stem from a male donor with ankylosing spondylitis.

V usage is TRBV29-1 and J usage is TRBJ2-1; D call uncertain. Germline V lookup: CDR1 SQVTM, CDR2 ANQGSEA. With 3 bases removed from V and 7 bases from J, the gap between germline ends came to 10 bases. The CDR3 totals 12 residues. The CDR3 DNA reads as TGCAGCGTTGACCACTCGTCAAATGAGCAGTTCTTC. This gives the protein CSVDHSSNEQFF.

V is TRBV4-3 and J is TRBJ2-1; D assignment may be TRBD1 or TRBD2 (6 bases each). V was shortened by 0 bases and J by 0 bases, with 18 bases between the two germline ends. This CDR3 has 19 residues. The germline gives CDR1 LGHNA, CDR2 YSLEER. CDR3 residues: CASSQEEGGAISSYNEQFF. The CDR3 region has the DNA TGCGCCAGCAGCCAAGAGGAGGGGGGAGCAATCAGCTCCTACAATGAGCAGTTCTTC.

This clonotype was counted between two and nine times. The chain uses TRBV3-1 and TRBJ1-1; possibly TRBD1 for D (5 bases). CDR1 and CDR2 (germline): LGHDT, YNNKEL (reference sequence). Deletions cut 1 base from V and 5 bases from J, with 8 bases between. The CDR3 runs 13 residues. CDR3 DNA: TGTGCCAGCAGCCAAGCAGGGCGGACTGAAGCTTTCTTT. It translates to CASSQAGRTEAFF.

This chain joins TRBV4-1 and TRBJ1-4, with 11 bases aligning to TRBD1. Germline V CDR1 and CDR2: MGHRA, YSYEKL. The CDR3 is 17 amino acids. V shed 5 bases, J shed 6 bases, and the junction held 11 bases outside the gene matches. The chain's CDR3 is CASSTGTGGNRDEKLFF. The CDR3 DNA is TGCGCCAGCAGCACCGGGACAGGGGGGAATCGGGATGAAAAACTGTTTTTT.

This clonotype came up a few times. This chain connects TRBV9 to TRBJ1-2; weak D call: TRBD1 (5 bases). Germline V lookup: CDR1 SGDLS, CDR2 YYNGEE. The CDR3 is 13 amino acids. V was pared by 4 bases and J by 5 bases, with 12 bases between. This CDR3 reads CASSTGTPYGYTF. The CDR3 DNA sequence: TGTGCCAGCAGCACCGGGACGCCTTATGGCTACACCTTC. Full variable domain (missing parts from reference TRBV9 and TRBJ1-2): DSGVTQTPKHLITATGQRVTLRCSPRSGDLSVYWYQQSLDQGLQFLIQYYNGEERAKGNILERFSAQQFPDLHSELNLSSLELGDSALYFCASSTGTPYGYTFGSGTRLTVV.

This chain uses TRBV3-1 with TRBJ1-3, with 12 bases aligning to TRBD1. The V gene's germline CDR1 is LGHDT and CDR2 YNNKEL (reference sequence). The CDR3 has 16 amino acids. V shed 4 bases, J shed 3 bases, and the junction held 4 bases outside the gene matches. DNA for the CDR3: TGTGCCAGCAGCCGGGGGGACAGGGGGCTTGGAAACACCATATATTTT. This encodes CASSRGDRGLGNTIYF.

The chain combines TRBV5-1 with TRBJ1-1, with 8 bases lining up with TRBD1. The CDR3 totals 15 residues. Trimming took 3 bases from V and 1 from J; bases not matched to a gene: 5. Germline assignment: CDR1 SGHRS and CDR2 YFSETQ. The CDR3 nucleotides read TGCGCCAGCAGCTCCGACAGGGGACGGAACACTGAAGCTTTCTTT. It codes for CASSSDRGRNTEAFF. Full variable domain (rest looked up from reference TRBV5-1 and TRBJ1-1): KAGVTQTPRYLIKTRGQQVTLSCSPISGHRSVSWYQQTPGQGLQFLFEYFSETQRNKGNFPGRFSGRQFSNSRSEMNVSTLELGDSALYLCASSSDRGRNTEAFFGQGTRLTVV.

The J gene is TRBJ2-3, the V gene TRBV20-1; unclear D gene. Germline V CDR1 and CDR2: DFQATT, SNEGSKA (reference sequence). This CDR3 is built from 13 residues. The V and J ends lost 6 bases and 4 bases respectively, with 14 bases between them. The CDR3 nucleotides are TGCAGTGCCCCTGCTTCATTGGCAGATACGCAGTATTTT. This gives the protein CSAPASLADTQYF.

The chain recombines TRBV5-5 with TRBJ1-1; 7 bases agree with TRBD1. Trimming at V came to 8 bases and at J to 6 bases, leaving 13 bases not matched to a gene. This CDR3 is built from 14 residues. Per the germline V gene, CDR1 is SGHKS and CDR2 is YYEKEE (reference sequence). Written as DNA, the CDR3 is TGTGCCAGGTCAAGGTTGGGTACAGGGGCTGAAGCTTTCTTT. Amino acid sequence: CARSRLGTGAEAFF.

This chain uses TRBV5-6 with TRBJ1-2, with TRBD1 matching 7 bases. The CDR3 runs 15 residues. Germline V lookup: CDR1 SGHDT, CDR2 YYEEEE. J was trimmed by 1 base and V by 4 bases; bases with no gene match: 7. The CDR3 reads CASSEDRAVNYGYTF. CDR3 bases: TGTGCCAGCAGCGAAGACAGGGCCGTTAACTATGGCTACACCTTC.

The chain joins TRBV27 to TRBJ1-2; D not resolved. Germline V gene data show CDR1 as MNHEY and CDR2 as SMNVEV (reference sequence). Between the trimmed V and J ends, which lost 4 bases and 0 bases, there was a span of 12 bases. The CDR3 spans 15 residues. The CDR3 DNA follows: TGTGCCAGCAGTTCGCGGTCTGGGGCTAACTATGGCTACACCTTC. This sequence encodes CASSSRSGANYGYTF.

This clonotype was seen many times. The gene calls are TRBV29-1 and TRBJ2-1; 8 positions agree with TRBD2. V lost 6 bases to trimming and J lost 3 bases; unmatched junction nucleotides: 7. The CDR3 contains 14 residues. CDR1 and CDR2 (germline): SQVTM, ANQGSEA. The CDR3, as DNA: TGCAGCGTGGCCGGGACTAGGGACTACAATGAGCAGTTCTTC. It specifies CSVAGTRDYNEQFF.

The CDR3 region has the DNA TGTGCCAGCAGCCCAAGAGGCAGGGCAGATCAGCCCCAGCATTTT. It encodes CASSPRGRADQPQHF. J is TRBJ1-5 and V is TRBV7-8; tentatively, D is TRBD1 (5 bases). CDR1 SGHVS and CDR2 FQNEAQ come from the germline V gene. The CDR3 sequence is 15 residues long. Deletions cut 5 bases from V and 5 bases from J, with 16 bases between.

This clonotype has a handful of counts. This chain joins TRBV28 and TRBJ2-7; TRBD1 might be the D (5 bases). Germline lookup yields CDR1 MDHEN and CDR2 SYDVKM. V was clipped by 1 base and J by 2 bases, with 12 bases between them. The CDR3 is 15 residues long. CDR3 in DNA: TGTGCCAGCAGTTTATCTCTGACAGACCCCTACGAGCAGTACTTC. This gives the protein CASSLSLTDPYEQYF.

This chain joins TRBV24-1 and TRBJ1-1; no reliable D call. From germline, CDR1 is KGHDR and CDR2 SFDVKD. CDR3 length: 13 amino acids. Trimming removed 3 bases at V and 1 base at J, with 5 bases between. CDR3 residues: CATSDGENTEAFF. The DNA for the CDR3 is TGTGCCACCAGTGATGGAGAGAACACTGAAGCTTTCTTT.

The rearrangement joins TRBV29-1 to TRBJ2-5; perhaps TRBD1 as D (6 bases). V was shortened by 2 bases and J by 2 bases, with 12 bases between the two germline ends. Germline V gene lookup returns CDR1 SQVTM and CDR2 ANQGSEA. This CDR3 is built from 14 residues. In nucleotides, the CDR3 is TGCAGCGTTGAATGGGACACCCCACAAGAGACCCAGTACTTC. Translation: CSVEWDTPQETQYF.

V and J are TRBV5-1 and TRBJ2-3; 7 nucleotides agree with TRBD2. V was clipped by 0 bases and J by 4 bases; unmatched bases: 11. The CDR3 runs to 17 residues. Germline V CDR1 and CDR2: SGHRS, YFSETQ. The CDR3 DNA sequence: TGCGCCAGCAGCTTGGGTCCCGTGGGGGAGGGCGCAGATACGCAGTATTTT. Its protein is CASSLGPVGEGADTQYF.

The CDR3 loop reads CASSFGMELFF. The CDR3 DNA sequence: TGTGCCAGCAGTTTTGGCATGGAACTGTTTTTT. The chain combines TRBV12-3 or TRBV12-4 with TRBJ1-4; D ambiguous. Trimming removed 3 bases from V and 12 bases from J, with 8 bases in between. The CDR3 extends over 11 amino acids.

The chain couples TRBV7-8 to TRBJ2-3; D perhaps matches TRBD2 (6 bases). The V end lost 1 base, the J end lost 2 bases, and 13 bases lay between the germline ends. This CDR3 spans 16 amino acids. Germline values: CDR1 SGHVS, CDR2 FQNEAQ. CDR3: CASSLDGRGATDTQYF. In DNA form, the CDR3 reads TGTGCCAGCAGCTTAGATGGGCGGGGCGCCACAGATACGCAGTATTTT.

The chain has TRBV19 and TRBJ1-2; D not resolved. The CDR3 runs 15 residues. V lost 5 bases and J lost 0, with 13 bases in between. Germline V CDR1 and CDR2: LNHDA, SQIVND (reference sequence). The CDR3 nucleotides read TGTGCCAGTAGTCCCAAGGCGGGGACTAACTATGGCTACACCTTC. This gives the protein CASSPKAGTNYGYTF.

This clonotype was seen only a few times. V gene TRBV2 combines with J gene TRBJ2-2, with TRBD2 matching over 14 bases. With V trimmed by 6 bases and J by 7 bases, 7 bases remained unmatched. In germline, CDR1 is SNHLY, CDR2 FYNNEI. The CDR3 spans 16 residues. CDR3: CASSETSGGAGGELFF. CDR3 nucleotide sequence: TGTGCCAGCAGCGAGACTAGCGGGGGGGCCGGCGGGGAGCTGTTTTTT.

This rearrangement joins TRBV12-3 or TRBV12-4 to TRBJ2-1; D is possibly TRBD1 or TRBD2 (5 bases each). Trimming removed 3 bases at V and 5 bases at J, with 14 bases between. The CDR3 sequence is 15 residues long. The DNA of the CDR3 is TGTGCCAGCAGTTTGGGGGTTAGGACAAACAATGAGCAGTTCTTC. Amino acids: CASSLGVRTNNEQFF.

The table lists this clonotype with a few counts. V gene TRBV11-2 combines with J gene TRBJ2-7, with 9 bases aligning to TRBD1. Germline V gene data show CDR1 as SGHAT and CDR2 as FQNNGV. The CDR3 covers 16 residues. J gave up 1 base and V 2 bases, and 6 bases lay outside the gene matches. Written as DNA, the CDR3 is TGTGCCAGCAGCTTAAGGATGACAGGGGGTTCCTACGAGCAGTACTTC. The encoded protein is CASSLRMTGGSYEQYF.